The 25 T cell receptor beta chains below all came from one sample that was sequenced in a study of low-dose radiotherapy and immunotherapy resistance in tumors. Alpha and beta chains were covered, as first-strand cDNA relied on TRAV- and TRBV-specific primers. TCRs were amplified for 15 to 20 PCR cycles with a constant-region primer and V-primer adapter. TCRdb re-called the reads with MiXCR, one entry per CDR3 protein. This repertoire shows tens of thousands of distinct CDR3 sequences, about a sixth found once; its top ten account for roughly 2.8%. Documented time point: before trial treatment. Specimen: PBMCs, collected before treatment. The source of these receptors is a male donor with prostate cancer.

This clonotype was seen at least ten times. The rearrangement uses TRBV15 and TRBJ1-6; D is unresolved. Per germline, CDR1 LNHNV and CDR2 YYDKDF (reference sequence). Trimming shortened V by 1 base and J by 10 bases, and 8 bases separated the two germline ends. The CDR3 spans 13 residues. CDR3 loop: CATSRALGSPLHF. In DNA form, the CDR3 reads TGTGCCACCAGCAGAGCCTTGGGGTCACCCCTCCACTTT.

In its sample, this clonotype was seen many times. V usage is TRBV15 and J usage is TRBJ2-1, with D tentatively TRBD1 (6 bases). The CDR3 covers 16 residues. Germline CDR1 and CDR2: LNHNV and YYDKDF (reference sequence). The ends were cut back, 5 bases at V and 0 bases at J, with 14 bases in the middle. CDR3 nucleotide sequence: TGTGCCACCAGCGCGACCAAAGGGGGCTCCTACAATGAGCAGTTCTTC. This codes for CATSATKGGSYNEQFF.

Notes on this clonotype: A read error is likely here: a far larger clone is one base away. The chain employs TRBV12-3 or TRBV12-4 and TRBJ2-7; 9 bases map to TRBD2. This CDR3 contains 16 residues. V shed 5 bases, J shed 7 bases, and the junction held 15 bases outside the gene matches. In nucleotides, the CDR3 is TGTGCCAGCAGTCCCCAGGGAGCGGGGGGTTACAATGAGCAGTACTTC. It yields the protein CASSPQGAGGYNEQYF.

This clonotype was recorded many times. This sequence joins TRBV7-2 and TRBJ2-7, with a possible D match to TRBD2 (5 bases). The CDR3 covers 15 residues. The V gene lost 5 bases and the J gene lost 3 bases, with 17 bases spanning the gap. The germline V gene has CDR1 SGHTA and CDR2 FQGNSA. The CDR3 loop is CASSPLDGLGYEQYF. CDR3 in DNA: TGTGCCAGCAGCCCACTTGACGGACTTGGCTACGAGCAGTACTTC.

Many counts were recorded for this clonotype. The rearrangement uses TRBV11-2 and TRBJ2-4; 7 positions match TRBD1. The J segment lost 6 bases and the V segment lost 5 bases, leaving 13 bases of the junction unmatched. CDR3 size: 16 residues. Germline V gene sequence: CDR1 SGHAT, CDR2 FQNNGV. In DNA form, the CDR3 reads TGTGCCAGCAGCATAACCCAGGGGGAAGGGGTAAACATTCAGTACTTC. Encoded protein: CASSITQGEGVNIQYF.

This clonotype has at least ten counts. The J gene is TRBJ1-5, the V gene TRBV30; D gene uncertain. Germline CDR1 is GTSNPN and CDR2 is SVGIG (reference sequence). This CDR3 contains 13 residues. V lost 0 bases to trimming and J lost 6 bases, with 9 bases between them. The CDR3 DNA sequence: TGTGCCTGGAGTGTAGTGGGTGTTCAGCCCCAGCATTTT. Translating it yields CAWSVVGVQPQHF.

This clonotype occurred a few times. CDR3 bases: TGCAGTGCTAGGCCCACTAATGAGCAGTTCTTC. Its translation is CSARPTNEQFF. The chain carries TRBV20-1 and TRBJ2-1; unclear D gene. The CDR3 has 11 residues. Trimming took 3 bases from V and 7 from J, leaving 7 bases between them. Looked up from germline, CDR1 is DFQATT and CDR2 is SNEGSKA (reference sequence).

The chain recombines TRBV14 with TRBJ1-2; D is perhaps TRBD1 (5 bases). Germline assignment: CDR1 SGHDN and CDR2 FVKESK. The length of the CDR3 is 17 residues. Trimming took 1 base from V and 4 from J, leaving 19 bases between them. CDR3 residues: CASSQAHLPTERYGYTF. CDR3 nucleotides: TGTGCCAGCAGCCAAGCTCATCTACCGACAGAACGCTATGGCTACACCTTC.

As concerns this clonotype: No DNA is shown, since the ends of the CDR3 on it are uncertain; the CDR3 is the one TCRdb lists. This rearrangement joins TRBV21-1 to TRBJ2-2; the DNA was not compared with TRBD1, the D call given in the table. TRBV21-1 is reported as a pseudogene. The CDR3 is 12 residues long, ends included. The CDR3 here is CASLPGGGAVFF.

At least ten counts were recorded for this clonotype. The J gene is TRBJ1-2, the V gene TRBV25-1, with no clear D. V dropped 5 bases and J dropped 5 bases, with 9 bases sitting between them. Germline lookup yields CDR1 MGHDK and CDR2 SYGVNS. The length of the CDR3 is 12 residues. In DNA, the CDR3 is TGTGCCAGCAGTCCGGGCTTATATGGCTACACCTTC. Its translation is CASSPGLYGYTF.

This clonotype occurred many times. The CDR3 spells CASARLGGGDEQYF. CDR3 DNA sequence: TGTGCCAGTGCCCGCCTGGGGGGTGGAGACGAGCAGTACTTC. The chain links TRBV19 to TRBJ2-7; D might be TRBD2 (6 bases). Germline loops: CDR1 LNHDA, CDR2 SQIVND (reference sequence). The CDR3 consists of 14 residues. V dropped 8 bases and J dropped 5 bases, with 19 bases sitting between them.

The table lists this clonotype with many counts. Germline is not matched at one junction end, which may reflect a read error. The J gene is TRBJ2-1, the V gene TRBV29-1; D possibly corresponds to TRBD2 (5 bases). The CDR3 has 12 residues. Germline V CDR1 and CDR2: SQVTM, ANQGSEA. The CDR3 region is CSGEPAYNEQLF. The CDR3 DNA follows: TGCAGCGGGGAGCCAGCCTACAATGAGCAGCTCTTC.

This clonotype was seen many times. The V gene is TRBV7-8, the J gene TRBJ2-6, with 10 bases that match TRBD1. The V gene's germline CDR1 is SGHVS and CDR2 FQNEAQ. This CDR3 comprises 18 residues. Losses at the gene ends were 3 bases for V and 2 bases for J; bases not matched to a gene: 7. CDR3 DNA sequence: TGTGCCAGCAGCTTTCTCGGGACAGGGGTCCCTGGGGCCAACGTCCTGACTTTC. This encodes CASSFLGTGVPGANVLTF.

This clonotype came up many times. V usage is TRBV4-1 and J usage is TRBJ2-1; a weak D match, TRBD1 (6 bases). Germline values: CDR1 MGHRA, CDR2 YSYEKL. V was clipped by 2 bases and J by 10 bases, with 18 bases between them. CDR3 size: 15 residues. In DNA form, the CDR3 reads TGCGCCAGCAGCCAACAGGGGTCCGGAGTGGGGGAGCAGTTCTTC. Its protein product is CASSQQGSGVGEQFF.

This clonotype was recorded at least ten times. The gene calls are TRBV5-1 and TRBJ2-6; D is tentatively TRBD1 or TRBD2 (5 bases each). This CDR3 is 15 amino acids long. Germline CDR1 reads SGHRS; CDR2 reads YFSETQ. The germline V and J ends were trimmed by 4 bases and 3 bases, with 11 bases remaining between them. The CDR3 loop reads CASSAGAYGANVLTF. As DNA, the CDR3 is TGCGCCAGCAGCGCCGGGGCGTATGGGGCCAACGTCCTGACTTTC.

This chain joins TRBV6-5 and TRBJ2-7; 7 nucleotides match TRBD2. V gave up 6 bases and J gave up 0 bases; unmatched junction bases: 5. CDR3 length: 14 residues. Germline V CDR1 and CDR2: MNHEY, SVGAGI. CDR3 nucleotide sequence: TGTGCCAGCAGACTGCGGGGGAGCTCCTACGAGCAGTACTTC. Its protein product is CASRLRGSSYEQYF.

This clonotype was observed many times. The chain has TRBV20-1 and TRBJ2-7; possible D gene TRBD2, 5 bases. Germline-derived CDR1 and CDR2 are DFQATT and SNEGSKA (reference sequence). V was cut by 5 bases and J by 5 bases, with 13 bases left in between. The CDR3 is made up of 12 amino acids. CDR3 region: CSASFTGNEQYF. CDR3 nucleotides: TGCAGTGCTTCGTTTACGGGGAACGAGCAGTACTTC.

The chain carries TRBV5-1 and TRBJ2-1, with D unresolved. Germline-derived CDR1 and CDR2 are SGHRS and YFSETQ. The CDR3 has 14 amino acids. The V end lost 7 bases, the J end lost 5 bases, and 16 bases lay between the germline ends. The CDR3 region has the DNA TGCGCCAGCCGCAAGCTAGATACCAACAATGAGCAGTTCTTC. This translates into CASRKLDTNNEQFF. Supplemented by reference TRBV5-1 and TRBJ2-1, the full variable domain reads KAGVTQTPRYLIKTRGQQVTLSCSPISGHRSVSWYQQTPGQGLQFLFEYFSETQRNKGNFPGRFSGRQFSNSRSEMNVSTLELGDSALYLCASRKLDTNNEQFFGPGTRLTVL.

This clonotype was found many times. The CDR3 region is CSVESEFF. The CDR3 bases are TGCAGCGTTGAATCGGAGTTCTTC. The chain links TRBV29-1 to TRBJ2-1; no definite D call. The CDR3 spans 8 residues. V gave up 2 bases and J gave up 14 bases, with 4 bases separating them. Germline V CDR1 and CDR2: SQVTM, ANQGSEA.

In its sample, this clonotype was seen many times. The chain joins TRBV5-4 to TRBJ2-3, with D perhaps matching TRBD1 or TRBD2 (6 bases each). The CDR3 extends over 15 amino acids. CDR1 and CDR2 from the germline V gene are SGHNT and YYREEE (reference sequence). Trimming stripped 7 bases from V and 5 bases from J, with 20 bases between. In DNA, the CDR3 is TGTGCCAGCCTAAAGGGGGGAGAAGGGGAAGATACGCAGTATTTT. Residues: CASLKGGEGEDTQYF.

The table lists this clonotype with many counts. The chain couples TRBV12-3 or TRBV12-4 to TRBJ1-1, with D possibly matching TRBD1 (5 bases). Trimming took off 6 bases at V and 1 base at J, with 12 bases between the two ends. CDR3 length equals 14 residues. The CDR3, as DNA: TGTGCCAGCAGCAGCAGGGTTGGGAACACTGAAGCTTTCTTT. Its protein is CASSSRVGNTEAFF.

A note on this clonotype: A far bigger clonotype differs at one base, so this is likely a read error. This sequence joins TRBV24-1 and TRBJ1-1; unclear D gene. CDR3 length: 15 amino acids. CDR1 and CDR2 from the germline V gene are KGHDR and SFDVKD. The V and J ends lost 6 bases and 0 bases respectively, with 13 bases between them. CDR3 sequence reads: CATSPTMGMNTEAFF. The CDR3 bases are TGTGCCACCAGTCCCACCATGGGAATGAACACTGAAGCTTTCTTT.

This clonotype was recorded a few times. This chain joins TRBV28 and TRBJ2-7; D uncertain. Per germline, CDR1 MDHEN and CDR2 SYDVKM. The CDR3 extends over 15 amino acids. V gave up 7 bases and J gave up 5 bases, with 21 bases separating them. The CDR3 here is CASNYPRAGTNEQYF. The CDR3 DNA follows: TGTGCCAGCAATTACCCCCGGGCAGGTACGAACGAGCAGTACTTC.

This clonotype was detected ten times or more. This chain connects TRBV6-6 to TRBJ1-2; no clear D. Trimming removed 6 bases at V and 2 bases at J, with 7 bases between. CDR1 is MNHNY and CDR2 is SVGAGI in the germline V gene (reference sequence). The CDR3 sequence is 12 residues long. The CDR3: CASSTPNYGYTF. CDR3 nucleotide sequence: TGTGCCAGCAGCACCCCGAACTATGGCTACACCTTC.

This clonotype was recorded many times. The V gene is TRBV7-2, the J gene TRBJ2-5; D perhaps matches TRBD2 (6 bases). From germline, CDR1 is SGHTA and CDR2 FQGNSA. The CDR3 totals 14 residues. The V end was cut by 5 bases, the J end by 2 bases, with 12 bases between. As DNA, the CDR3 is TGTGCCAGCAGCCCACAGCGGGCTCAAGAGACCCAGTACTTC. Protein sequence: CASSPQRAQETQYF.